What follows describes a single T cell receptor beta chain. This clonotype was recorded at least ten times. Its cognate antigen has yet to be identified. No much larger clone exists at a distance of one base, and base qualities are not known. The sample is drawn from a study of CD8 T cells in ankylosing spondylitis (dated by TCRdb to about 2017). General notes on the study: The study set out to find disease-linked TCR variants by profiling T cell receptor beta repertoires in ankylosing spondylitis patients and healthy donors. Peripheral blood was sampled, and synovial fluid was additionally collected from ankylosing spondylitis patients. The full study cohort was made up of 25 to 30 ankylosing spondylitis patients and 108 healthy donors.

These reads were obtained on an Illumina HiSeq 2500. Quantitative 5'-RACE with molecular barcodes was the method used to prepare the TCR beta libraries. The study's processing was this. Disease-linked TCR variants were identified with a new computational method built on a probabilistic model of VDJ rearrangement. The public sequencing data were trimmed at Q25 with fastp and processed into clonotypes with MiXCR by TCRdb, which kept only in-frame beta chains. All rows with the same CDR3 protein become a single entry with the most common DNA and genes. The V and J calls shown here were made by TCRdb, not taken from the authors' results. The table for this sample lists 200,000 or so distinct CDR3 sequences; over 10% of them were counted only once. Approximately 10% of the sample comes from the top ten. From the cysteine through the phenylalanine, the CDR3 covers 14 amino acids. Only the CDR3 DNA is retained, 42 bases long and in frame from the first base. Sequences MNHEY (CDR1) and SVGEGT (CDR2) are obtained from the germline V gene. Trimming removed 5 bases from V and 3 bases from J; the gene matches leave 6 bases unexplained.

Findings and caveats that apply to the study as a whole: Blood from ankylosing spondylitis patients appeared to be characterized by a TCR beta motif composed of 7 to 9 highly homologous amino acid variants. The disease-linked clones showed a CD8+ phenotype and occurred at relatively low frequencies in peripheral blood. The disease-linked clones were reported as significantly enriched in matched synovial fluid samples from ankylosing spondylitis patients. Some TCR beta motif variants had previously been reported in synovial fluid and blood of reactive arthritis patients, which suggested common disease-initiation mechanisms.

Rearrangement joined TRBV6-2 or TRBV6-3 to TRBJ2-7; 8 central bases correspond to TRBD1. Sample: blood, either unsorted or a sorted T cell fraction (not recorded which). This clonotype was obtained from a female donor with ankylosing spondylitis or in good health (not recorded which). The bases read TGTGCCAGCAGTCCAACGGGACAGGTCTACGAGCAGTACTTC. This yields the protein CASSPTGQVYEQYF.